These 22 T cell receptor beta chains originate from one sample sequenced in a study of T cell responses to AZD1222 COVID-19 vaccine. Sequencing used immunoSEQ multiplex PCR; TCRdb keeps in-frame clones, though not all of them. The table includes about 100,000 clones, around 90% detected once. Sequencing used peripheral blood, obtained on day 0 of AZD1222 vaccination. These receptor sequences come from an adult in good health.

The chain recombines TRBV29-1 with TRBJ1-4, with unresolved D. V lost 0 bases and J lost 0, with 5 bases in between. CDR3 length: 14 amino acids. Per the germline V gene, CDR1 is SQVTM and CDR2 is ANQGSEA. CDR3 DNA: TGCAGCGTTGAAGACACTCCAACTAATGAAAAACTGTTTTTT. It translates to CSVEDTPTNEKLFF. The whole variable domain, remainder taken from reference TRBV29-1 and TRBJ1-4, is SAVISQKPSRDICQRGTSLTIQCQVDSQVTMMFWYRQQPGQSLTLIATANQGSEATYESGFVIDKFPISRPNLTFSTLTVSNMSPEDSSIYLCSVEDTPTNEKLFFGSGTQLSVL.

This chain joins TRBV27 and TRBJ1-1; D perhaps matches TRBD1 (5 bases). Trimming stripped 4 bases from V and 5 bases from J, with 14 bases between. Germline CDR1 reads MNHEY; CDR2 reads SMNVEV (reference sequence). There are 14 residues in the CDR3. The CDR3 loop is CASSSVRGTTEAFF. In DNA form, the CDR3 reads TGTGCCAGCAGTTCTGTAAGGGGCACTACTGAAGCTTTCTTT.

The chain recombines TRBV28 with TRBJ1-5; no reliable D call. Germline-derived CDR1 and CDR2 are MDHEN and SYDVKM. This CDR3 region has 15 residues. Trimming pared 7 bases from V and 6 bases from J, leaving 19 bases between. CDR3 residues: CASKTQAGETQPQHF. The CDR3 DNA reads as TGTGCCAGCAAGACCCAGGCCGGGGAGACTCAGCCCCAGCATTTT.

The sample holds one count of this clone. The V and J genes are TRBV27 and TRBJ1-5; no reliable D call. The CDR3 length is 17 residues. V gave up 2 bases and J gave up 0 bases, with 14 bases separating them. Germline V gives CDR1 MNHEY, CDR2 SMNVEV (reference sequence). CDR3 in amino acids: CASSLRLTTDSNQPQHF. The CDR3 DNA is TGTGCCAGCAGTTTACGATTGACGACGGATAGCAATCAGCCCCAGCATTTT.

The rearrangement uses TRBV19 and TRBJ1-1; 10 bases are a match to TRBD1. CDR1 and CDR2 from the germline V gene are LNHDA and SQIVND (reference sequence). CDR3 length: 14 residues. V trimming: 4 bases; J trimming: 2 bases; junction bases outside the gene matches: 1. The CDR3 region is CASSRQGANTEAFF. CDR3 nucleotides: TGTGCCAGTAGTAGACAGGGGGCCAACACTGAAGCTTTCTTT. The complete variable domain, with remaining parts taken from reference TRBV19 and TRBJ1-1, reads DGGITQSPKYLFRKEGQNVTLSCEQNLNHDAMYWYRQDPGQGLRLIYYSQIVNDFQKGDIAEGYSVSREKKESFPLTVTSAQKNPTAFYLCASSRQGANTEAFFGQGTRLTVV.

The chain uses TRBV19 and TRBJ2-7; TRBD2 matches at 7 bases. The V gene's germline CDR1 is LNHDA and CDR2 SQIVND (reference sequence). V trimming: 7 bases; J trimming: 4 bases; junction bases outside the gene matches: 16. The CDR3 totals 16 residues. CDR3 sequence (DNA): TGTGCCAGTAACTCCGTGGGCGGGAGCCCCCCTTACGAGCAGTACTTC. Protein sequence: CASNSVGGSPPYEQYF.

V and J are TRBV25-1 and TRBJ2-2; 9 bases are a match to TRBD1. The CDR3 length is 15 residues. From germline, CDR1 is MGHDK and CDR2 SYGVNS. The V segment lost 6 bases and the J segment 6 bases; nucleotides outside the gene matches: 8. CDR3 residues: CASRASGTGPGELFF. CDR3 nucleotides: TGTGCCAGCAGAGCCTCCGGGACAGGGCCCGGGGAGCTGTTTTTT.

CDR3 in amino acids: CASSSYLGQGHSNYGYTF. The CDR3 DNA is TGCGCCAGCAGCTCTTACCTGGGACAGGGGCACTCTAACTATGGCTACACCTTC. The chain carries TRBV5-1 and TRBJ1-2; 10 bases agree with TRBD1. Germline-derived CDR1 and CDR2 are SGHRS and YFSETQ. CDR3 length: 18 residues. Trimming removed 3 bases from V and 0 bases from J; junction bases left unmatched: 11. Based on the CDR3 plus reference TRBV5-1 and TRBJ1-2, the full variable domain is KAGVTQTPRYLIKTRGQQVTLSCSPISGHRSVSWYQQTPGQGLQFLFEYFSETQRNKGNFPGRFSGRQFSNSRSEMNVSTLELGDSALYLCASSSYLGQGHSNYGYTFGSGTRLTVV.

The CDR3 DNA reads as TGTGCCAGCAGCAAATTTCCTAAGGGGGCGGATCAGCCCCAGCATTTT. Residues: CASSKFPKGADQPQHF. V usage is TRBV21-1 and J usage is TRBJ1-5; TRBD1, as called in the table, went unchecked against the DNA. TRBV21-1 is a pseudogene. This CDR3 is 16 amino acids long.

This rearrangement joins TRBV2 to TRBJ1-4, with D possibly TRBD1 on 5 matching bases. The germline V gene encodes CDR1 SNHLY and CDR2 FYNNEI. Between the trimmed V and J ends, which lost 9 bases and 8 bases, there was a span of 13 bases. The CDR3 sequence is 12 residues long. The CDR3 sequence is CARPRETEKLFF. In DNA form, the CDR3 reads TGTGCCAGACCCAGGGAGACGGAAAAACTGTTTTTT.

This rearrangement joins TRBV5-1 to TRBJ1-2, with D tentatively TRBD1 (6 bases). Looked up from germline, CDR1 is SGHRS and CDR2 is YFSETQ. The CDR3 has 16 amino acids. Trimming took 3 bases from V and 1 from J, leaving 16 bases between them. The CDR3 DNA follows: TGCGCCAGCAGCTCCCTTTCAGGGGATAGTAACTATGGCTACACCTTC. Its translation: CASSSLSGDSNYGYTF.

The V gene is TRBV27, the J gene TRBJ1-5; D unclear. Deletions cut 5 bases from V and 7 bases from J, with 15 bases between. Per the germline V gene, CDR1 is MNHEY and CDR2 is SMNVEV (reference sequence). CDR3 size: 14 residues. CDR3 residues: CASSPLGGSQPQHF. The CDR3 DNA follows: TGTGCCAGCAGTCCGCTTGGAGGGTCCCAGCCCCAGCATTTT.

The chain recombines TRBV6-1 with TRBJ1-2; D unclear. The germline V and J ends were trimmed by 3 bases and 5 bases, with 10 bases remaining between them. CDR1 is MNHNS and CDR2 is SASEGT in the germline V gene. The CDR3 consists of 13 residues. CDR3: CASSEVGLYGYTF. DNA of the CDR3: TGTGCCAGCAGTGAGGTCGGGTTATATGGCTACACCTTC.

The chain couples TRBV27 to TRBJ2-7; D unresolved. CDR1 and CDR2 from the germline V gene are MNHEY and SMNVEV (reference sequence). This CDR3 has 16 amino acids. Trimming shortened V by 0 bases and J by 2 bases, and 14 bases separated the two germline ends. CDR3 region: CASSLSRLPLPYEQYF. CDR3 coding DNA: TGTGCCAGCAGTTTATCCCGGCTACCGTTACCCTACGAGCAGTACTTC.

This chain joins TRBV3-1 (or the pseudogene TRBV3-2) and TRBJ2-7; D is possibly TRBD2 (6 bases). V was trimmed by 3 bases and J by 2 bases, leaving 14 bases between them. The CDR3 is 15 residues long. Germline lookup yields CDR1 LGHDT and CDR2 YNNKEL (reference sequence). The CDR3 spells CASSHGHGGAYEQYF. DNA of the CDR3: TGTGCCAGCAGCCACGGACACGGAGGGGCCTACGAGCAGTACTTC.

The chain recombines TRBV2 with TRBJ2-6; 10 bases are a match to TRBD2. Trimming removed 8 bases from V and 0 bases from J; junction bases left unmatched: 7. The CDR3 is made up of 17 amino acids. CDR1 and CDR2 from the germline V gene are SNHLY and FYNNEI. The CDR3 sequence is CASLGTSDHSGANVLTF. The DNA for the CDR3 is TGTGCCAGCCTCGGGACTAGCGACCACTCTGGGGCCAACGTCCTGACTTTC.

The V and J genes are TRBV27 and TRBJ2-3; tentative D call: TRBD2 (5 bases). Germline loops: CDR1 MNHEY, CDR2 SMNVEV (reference sequence). V dropped 10 bases and J dropped 2 bases, with 22 bases sitting between them. The CDR3 contains 16 residues. CDR3 loop: CATSPGSVALTDTQYF. CDR3 bases: TGTGCCACTAGCCCGGGGAGCGTGGCTCTCACAGATACGCAGTATTTT.

This clone was found once. The chain is built from TRBV4-1 and TRBJ2-1; 8 bases are shared with TRBD1. The CDR3 runs 17 residues. The junction had 10 bases not matched to a gene; V was cut back by 0 bases and J by 6 bases. CDR1 MGHRA and CDR2 YSYEKL come from the germline V gene. CDR3 region: CASSQDSHVGQGNEQFF. The CDR3 coding sequence is TGCGCCAGCAGCCAAGATTCGCACGTAGGACAGGGCAATGAGCAGTTCTTC.

CDR3 in DNA: TGTGCCAGCAGCTTTAAGGGGAAGGAGGGGGTAGAGCAGTTCTTC. It translates to CASSFKGKEGVEQFF. The chain is built from TRBV7-6 and TRBJ2-1; possibly TRBD1 or TRBD2 for D (6 bases each). Trimming removed 3 bases at V and 10 bases at J, with 19 bases between. The CDR3 spans 15 residues. The germline gives CDR1 SGHVS, CDR2 FNYEAQ. Full variable domain (remainder filled in from reference TRBV7-6 and TRBJ2-1): GAGVSQSPRYKVTKRGQDVALRCDPISGHVSLYWYRQALGQGPEFLTYFNYEAQQDKSGLPNDRFSAERPEGSISTLTIQRTEQRDSAMYRCASSFKGKEGVEQFFGPGTRLTVL.

The chain links TRBV3-1 (or the pseudogene TRBV3-2) to TRBJ1-6, with 7 bases matching TRBD1. The germline gives CDR1 LGHDT, CDR2 YNNKEL (reference sequence). The V segment lost 4 bases and the J segment 9 bases; nucleotides outside the gene matches: 6. This CDR3 is 14 amino acids long. CDR3 amino acids: CASSPPGGSSPLHF. CDR3 DNA sequence: TGTGCCAGCAGCCCTCCAGGGGGATCTTCACCCCTCCACTTT.

V gene TRBV21-1 combines with J gene TRBJ2-2. TRBV21-1 is designated a pseudogene. The CDR3 is 13 amino acids. CDR3: CASRIGCTRELFF. As DNA, the CDR3 is TGTGCCAGCAGAATTGGGTGTACCAGGGAGCTGTTTTTT.

The J gene is TRBJ1-5, the V gene TRBV2; D not certain. Trimming left V 7 bases short and J 2 bases short, with 9 bases between. Germline loops: CDR1 SNHLY, CDR2 FYNNEI. The CDR3 length is 13 residues. The CDR3: CASKTEGNQPQHF. The CDR3 DNA is TGTGCCAGCAAAACCGAGGGCAATCAGCCCCAGCATTTT.